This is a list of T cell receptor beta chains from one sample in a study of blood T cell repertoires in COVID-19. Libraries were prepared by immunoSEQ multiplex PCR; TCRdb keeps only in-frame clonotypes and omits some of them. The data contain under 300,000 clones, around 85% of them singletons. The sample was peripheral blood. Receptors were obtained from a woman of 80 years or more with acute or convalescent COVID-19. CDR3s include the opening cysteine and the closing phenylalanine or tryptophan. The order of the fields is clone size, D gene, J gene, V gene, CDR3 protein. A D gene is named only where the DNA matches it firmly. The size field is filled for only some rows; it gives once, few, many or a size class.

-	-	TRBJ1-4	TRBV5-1	CASSLGLGPSMNEKLFF
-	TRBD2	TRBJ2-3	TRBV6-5	CASSTSGGGTDTQYF
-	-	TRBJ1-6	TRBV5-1	CASSLPNRSYNSPLHF
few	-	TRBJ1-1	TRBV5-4	CASSLWLSEAFF
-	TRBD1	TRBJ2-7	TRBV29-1	CSVMTRTGIGEAQYF
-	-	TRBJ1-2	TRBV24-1	CATSGGGNYGYTF
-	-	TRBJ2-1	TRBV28	CASSSTQRAGYNEQFF
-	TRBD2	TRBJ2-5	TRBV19	CASSIKNGQGRKRGQETQYF
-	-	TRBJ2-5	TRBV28	CASSPDSQETQYF
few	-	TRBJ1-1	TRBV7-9	CASSLDGGGNTEAFF
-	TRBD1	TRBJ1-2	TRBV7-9	CASSPGQGKYTF
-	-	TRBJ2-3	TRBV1	CTSSQEGTSGGALHTDTQYF
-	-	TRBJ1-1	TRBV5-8	CASSLLRAEAFF
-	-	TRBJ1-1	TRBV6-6	CASNRDAEAFF
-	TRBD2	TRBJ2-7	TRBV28	CASSLAGTTSYEQYF
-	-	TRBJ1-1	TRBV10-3	CAISASGAEAFF
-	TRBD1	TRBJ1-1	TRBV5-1	CASSEPGQGEAFF
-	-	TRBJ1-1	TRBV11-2	CASSRTGYTEAFF
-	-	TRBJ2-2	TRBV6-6	CASQGVVMHGELFF
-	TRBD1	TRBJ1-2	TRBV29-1	CSVDTGGDYGYTF
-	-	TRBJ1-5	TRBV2	CASSDARGWGQPQHF
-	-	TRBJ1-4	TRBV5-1	CASSVTGLPNEKLFF
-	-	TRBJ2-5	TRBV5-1	CASSQEAPRETQYF
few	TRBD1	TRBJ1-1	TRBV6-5	CASTGQGNTEAFF
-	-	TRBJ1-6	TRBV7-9	CASSLGGGDNSPLHF
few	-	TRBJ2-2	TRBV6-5	CASNRGSGELFF
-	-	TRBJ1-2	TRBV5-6	CASSLEQGIYGYTF
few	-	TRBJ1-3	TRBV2	CASSEARSITGNTIYF
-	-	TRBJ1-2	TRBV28	CASSSPGGNYGYTF
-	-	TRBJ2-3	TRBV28	CASRPPGIRTDTQYF
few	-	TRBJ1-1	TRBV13	CASRTRGGMNTEAFF
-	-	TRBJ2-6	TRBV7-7	CASSSGVSGANVLTF
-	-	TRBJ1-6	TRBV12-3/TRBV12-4	CASSTQNSPLHF
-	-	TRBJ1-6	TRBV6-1	CASSEAGGKAYNSPLHF
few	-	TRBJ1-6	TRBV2	CASSAGVRSPLHF
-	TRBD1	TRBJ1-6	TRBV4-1	CASRGGQGYNSPLHF
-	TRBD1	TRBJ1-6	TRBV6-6	CASSFLGTGNSPLHF
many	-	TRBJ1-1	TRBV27	CASSLRQNTEAFF
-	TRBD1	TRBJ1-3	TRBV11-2	CASSPQTGGASGNTIYF
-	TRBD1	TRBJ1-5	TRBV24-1	CATSAHPDRGGSGPNQPQHF
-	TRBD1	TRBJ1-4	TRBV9	CASSARDRGFATNEKLFF
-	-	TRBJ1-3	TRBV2	CASRGASGNTIYF
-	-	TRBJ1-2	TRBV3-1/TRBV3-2	CASSQDLTTGNYGYTF
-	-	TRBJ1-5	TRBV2	CASSEERWQNQPQHF
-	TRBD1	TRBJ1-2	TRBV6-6	CASSLTGLEGYTF
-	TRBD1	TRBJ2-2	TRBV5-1	CASSLGQGLSGELFF
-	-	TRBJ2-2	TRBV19	CASSTRTDGELFF
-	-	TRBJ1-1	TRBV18	CASSPQGWTEAFF
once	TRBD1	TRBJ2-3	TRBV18	CASSPGDSTSTDTQYF
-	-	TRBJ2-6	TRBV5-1	CASSLGSGANVLTF
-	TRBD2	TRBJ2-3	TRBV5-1	CASSLEGSGGATDTQYF
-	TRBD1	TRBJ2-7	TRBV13	CASSTRQGQEQYF
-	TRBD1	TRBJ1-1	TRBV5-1	CASSPTGLNTEAFF
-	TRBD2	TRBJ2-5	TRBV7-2	CASSSSGPGGETQYF
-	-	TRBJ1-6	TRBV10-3	CATWGGFNSPLHF
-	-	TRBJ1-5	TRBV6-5	CASIITYGSNQPQHF
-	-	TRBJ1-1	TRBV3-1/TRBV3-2	CASSRGAEQTEAFF